This T cell receptor beta chain was captured by sequencing in a study of shared clonotypes between healthy human individuals. The CDR3 runs to 14 residues. V lost 5 bases, J lost 8 bases, and 9 bases stayed unmatched. Per the germline V gene, CDR1 is MDHEN and CDR2 is SYDVKM. The method was immunoSEQ multiplex PCR; TCRdb's version includes in-frame clones alone and lacks a portion of them. Of about 700,000 clones detected, roughly 70% appear once; the ten largest clones hold over 1.5%. The study drew its donors from healthy HIV-negative adults without recent acute infections or vaccinations. Investigators divided CD4+ cells into CD45RA+ naive and CD45RA-negative memory subsets. This clone was seen a few times.

The chain is built from TRBV28 and TRBJ2-1, with 7 bases identical to TRBD1. This clonotype was sampled from a woman aged 25-40 years in good health. The specimen was memory CD4+ T cells sorted from blood. Specified subset: CD45RA-negative fraction. The CDR3 DNA sequence: TGTGCCAGCAGTCTAAATGACAGGGTAGATGAGCAGTTCTTC. Amino acid sequence: CASSLNDRVDEQFF.